This TCR beta chain was recorded in a study of molecular identifiers for immune sequencing clone quantification. Background on the study: In replicates, RNA taken from approximately 20,000 or 100,000 naive CD8 cells was divided five ways, and four portions underwent sequencing. Findings of the study overall: Spike-in Jurkat TCR RNA from a single cell reportedly registered among 950,000 to 1,000,000 naive cells.

Germline V gene data show CDR1 as SGHTA and CDR2 as FQGNSA. The CDR3 contains 13 residues. V was cut by 5 bases and J by 7 bases, with 15 bases left in between. Sorted naive CD8 T cells were those defined as CD8+CD4-CCR7+CD45RA+. This clonotype was found many times. Its antigen is still unknown. Previously reported methods and listed TCR primers produced the bulk TCR libraries. MiXCR was run by TCRdb on the PCR reads, yielding one entry per CDR3 protein. In the table there are just over 35,000 distinct CDR3 sequences, approximately 19% of which are singletons. The TCR originated in a human donor in good health. Some libraries in this study had Jurkat cell RNA spiked in. The chain recombines TRBV7-2 with TRBJ2-7, with D perhaps assigned TRBD1 or TRBD2 (5 bases each). Material: naive CD8+ T cells from blood, with Jurkat cell RNA spiked in. Subset noted: FACS-sorted CD8+CD4-CCR7+CD45RA+ naive T cells. This chain's CDR3 is CASSPGTGPEQYF. CDR3 DNA: TGTGCCAGCAGCCCCGGGACGGGACCGGAGCAGTACTTC.